This T cell receptor (beta chain) comes out of a study of human T cells and chemical hapten exposure. TCRdb recomputed calls from the RACE reads with MiXCR, one row per CDR3 protein. The sample has some 84,000 distinct CDR3 sequences; roughly 8.5% are singletons. In this sample, this clonotype turned up many times. Germline CDR1 reads SGDLS; CDR2 reads YYNGEE. The CDR3 contains 16 residues. The V and J ends lost 1 base and 5 bases, in that order; junction bases with no gene match: 9. Specified time point: pre-sensitization, week 0. Treatment here: therapeutic diphenylcyclopropenone sensitization with weekly scalp DPC.

The sequence derives from a man in his forties or fifties with alopecia areata. Some clones in this sample may be carry-over from other donors' samples. Sequences were derived from whole blood, sampled in connection with sensitization to the hapten diphenylcyclopropenone (DPC). The chain couples TRBV9 to TRBJ2-3; 8 bases match TRBD2. The CDR3 DNA is TGTGCCAGCAGCGTAATATCGACGGGAGGGCTAGATACGCAGTATTTT. It encodes CASSVISTGGLDTQYF.